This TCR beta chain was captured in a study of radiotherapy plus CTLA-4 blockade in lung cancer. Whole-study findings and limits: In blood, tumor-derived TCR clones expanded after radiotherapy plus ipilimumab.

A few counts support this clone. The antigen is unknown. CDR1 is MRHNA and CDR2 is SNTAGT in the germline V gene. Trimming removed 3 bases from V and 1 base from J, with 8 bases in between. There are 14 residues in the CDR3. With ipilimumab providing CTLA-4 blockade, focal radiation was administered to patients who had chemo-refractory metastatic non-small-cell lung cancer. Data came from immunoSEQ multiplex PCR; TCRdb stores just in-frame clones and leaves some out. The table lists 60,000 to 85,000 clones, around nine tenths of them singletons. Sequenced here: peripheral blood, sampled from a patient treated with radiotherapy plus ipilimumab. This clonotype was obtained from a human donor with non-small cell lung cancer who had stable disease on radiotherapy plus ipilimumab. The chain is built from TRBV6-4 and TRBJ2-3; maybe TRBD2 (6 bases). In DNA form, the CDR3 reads TGTGCCAGCAGTGATGGCGGGGGCACAGATACGCAGTATTTT. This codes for CASSDGGGTDTQYF.